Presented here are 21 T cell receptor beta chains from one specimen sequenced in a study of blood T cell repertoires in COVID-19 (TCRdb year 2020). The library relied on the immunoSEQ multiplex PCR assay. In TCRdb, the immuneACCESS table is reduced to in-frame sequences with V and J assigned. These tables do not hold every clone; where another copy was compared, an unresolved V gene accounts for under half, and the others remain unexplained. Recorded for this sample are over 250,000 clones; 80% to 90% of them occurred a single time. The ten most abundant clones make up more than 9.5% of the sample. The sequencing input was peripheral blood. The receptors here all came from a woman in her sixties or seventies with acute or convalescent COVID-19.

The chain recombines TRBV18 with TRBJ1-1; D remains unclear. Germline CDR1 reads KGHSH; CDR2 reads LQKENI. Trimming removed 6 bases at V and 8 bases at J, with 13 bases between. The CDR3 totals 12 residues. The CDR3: CASSDRREEAFF. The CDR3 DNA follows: TGTGCCAGCTCCGATCGGCGGGAGGAAGCTTTCTTT. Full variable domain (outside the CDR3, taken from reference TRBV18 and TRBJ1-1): NAGVMQNPRHLVRRRGQEARLRCSPMKGHSHVYWYRQLPEEGLKFMVYLQKENIIDESGMPKERFSAEFPKEGPSILRIQQVVRGDSAAYFCASSDRREEAFFGQGTRLTVV.

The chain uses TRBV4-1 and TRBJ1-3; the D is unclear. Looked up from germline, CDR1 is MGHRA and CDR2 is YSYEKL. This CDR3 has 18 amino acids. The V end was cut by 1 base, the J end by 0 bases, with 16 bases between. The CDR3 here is CASSQGSVLPNSGNTIYF. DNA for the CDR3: TGCGCCAGCAGCCAAGGTTCGGTCCTACCCAACTCTGGAAACACCATATATTTT.

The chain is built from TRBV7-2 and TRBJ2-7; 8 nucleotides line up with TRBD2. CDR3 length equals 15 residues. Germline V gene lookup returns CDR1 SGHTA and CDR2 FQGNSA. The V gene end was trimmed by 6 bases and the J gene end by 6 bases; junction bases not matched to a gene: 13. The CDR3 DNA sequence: TGTGCCAGCAGTACGACCGGGGGGGCTCGGGGCGAGCAGTACTTC. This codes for CASSTTGGARGEQYF.

CDR3 amino acids: CASSIFYEQYF. Here the CDR3 DNA reads TGTGCCAGCAGTATCTTCTACGAGCAGTACTTC. The chain employs TRBV2 and TRBJ2-7; D uncertain. V lost 5 bases to trimming and J lost 3 bases, with 5 bases between them. CDR1 SNHLY and CDR2 FYNNEI come from the germline V gene. The CDR3 is 11 residues long.

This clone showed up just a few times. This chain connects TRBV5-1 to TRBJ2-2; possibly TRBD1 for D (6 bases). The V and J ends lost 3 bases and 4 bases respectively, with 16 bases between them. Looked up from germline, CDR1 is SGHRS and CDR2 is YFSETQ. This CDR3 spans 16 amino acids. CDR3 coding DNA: TGCGCCAGCAGCTACGACGTGGGGGCGCGCACCGGGGAGCTGTTTTTT. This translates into CASSYDVGARTGELFF. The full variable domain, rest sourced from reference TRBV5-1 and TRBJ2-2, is KAGVTQTPRYLIKTRGQQVTLSCSPISGHRSVSWYQQTPGQGLQFLFEYFSETQRNKGNFPGRFSGRQFSNSRSEMNVSTLELGDSALYLCASSYDVGARTGELFFGEGSRLTVL.

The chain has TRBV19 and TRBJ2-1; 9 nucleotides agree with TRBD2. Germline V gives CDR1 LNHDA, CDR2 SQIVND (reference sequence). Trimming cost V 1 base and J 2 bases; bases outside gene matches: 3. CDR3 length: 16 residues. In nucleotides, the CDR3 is TGTGCCAGTAGTATAGTGGGCGGGGGGGCCTACAATGAGCAGTTCTTC. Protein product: CASSIVGGGAYNEQFF.

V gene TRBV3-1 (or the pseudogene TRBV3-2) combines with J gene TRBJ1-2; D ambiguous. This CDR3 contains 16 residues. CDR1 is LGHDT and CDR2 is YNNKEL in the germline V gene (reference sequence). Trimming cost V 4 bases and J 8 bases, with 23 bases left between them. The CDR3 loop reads CASSPGSGNRLGGYTF. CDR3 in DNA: TGTGCCAGCAGCCCTGGCTCGGGGAACCGATTAGGCGGCTACACCTTC.

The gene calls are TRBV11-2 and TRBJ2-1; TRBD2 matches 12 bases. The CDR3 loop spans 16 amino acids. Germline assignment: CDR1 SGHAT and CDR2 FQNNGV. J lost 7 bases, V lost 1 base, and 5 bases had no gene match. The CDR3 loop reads CASSLGTSGAANEQFF. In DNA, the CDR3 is TGTGCCAGCAGCTTAGGGACTAGCGGGGCCGCTAATGAGCAGTTCTTC.

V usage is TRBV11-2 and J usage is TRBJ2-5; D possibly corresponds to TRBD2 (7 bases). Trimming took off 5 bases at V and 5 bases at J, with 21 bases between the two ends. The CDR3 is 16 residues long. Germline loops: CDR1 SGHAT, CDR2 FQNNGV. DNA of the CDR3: TGTGCCAGCAGCCCCCTCACTCGGGGGGCCGGGGAGACCCAGTACTTC. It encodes CASSPLTRGAGETQYF.

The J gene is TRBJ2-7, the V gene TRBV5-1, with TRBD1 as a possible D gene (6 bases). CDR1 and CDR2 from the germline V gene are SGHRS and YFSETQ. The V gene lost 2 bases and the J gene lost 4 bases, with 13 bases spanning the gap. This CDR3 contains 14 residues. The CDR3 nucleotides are TGCGCCAGCAGCTTCATCCAGGGGAAGTACGAGCAGTACTTC. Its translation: CASSFIQGKYEQYF. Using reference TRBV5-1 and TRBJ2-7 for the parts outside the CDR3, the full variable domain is KAGVTQTPRYLIKTRGQQVTLSCSPISGHRSVSWYQQTPGQGLQFLFEYFSETQRNKGNFPGRFSGRQFSNSRSEMNVSTLELGDSALYLCASSFIQGKYEQYFGPGTRLTVT.

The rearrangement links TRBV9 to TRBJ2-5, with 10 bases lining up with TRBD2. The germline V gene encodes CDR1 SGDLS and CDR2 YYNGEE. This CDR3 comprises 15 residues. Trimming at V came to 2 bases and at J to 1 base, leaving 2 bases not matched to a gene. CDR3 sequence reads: CASSVSGGPQETQYF. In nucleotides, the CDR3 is TGTGCCAGCAGCGTTAGCGGGGGGCCCCAAGAGACCCAGTACTTC.

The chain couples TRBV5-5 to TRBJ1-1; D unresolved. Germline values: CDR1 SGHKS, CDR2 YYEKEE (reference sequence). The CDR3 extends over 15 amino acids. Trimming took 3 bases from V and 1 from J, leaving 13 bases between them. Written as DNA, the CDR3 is TGTGCCAGCAGCTGGGCATGGGAGTCGAACACTGAAGCTTTCTTT. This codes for CASSWAWESNTEAFF.

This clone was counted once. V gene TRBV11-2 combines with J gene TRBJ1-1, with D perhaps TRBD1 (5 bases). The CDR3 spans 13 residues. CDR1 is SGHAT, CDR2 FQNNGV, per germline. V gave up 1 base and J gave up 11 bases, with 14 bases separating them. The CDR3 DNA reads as TGTGCCAGCAGCTTAGTAGGGGCCGGTAGTGCTTTCTTT. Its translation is CASSLVGAGSAFF. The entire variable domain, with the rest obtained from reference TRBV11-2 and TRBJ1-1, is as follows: EAGVAQSPRYKIIEKRQSVAFWCNPISGHATLYWYQQILGQGPKLLIQFQNNGVVDDSQLPKDRFSAERLKGVDSTLKIQPAKLEDSAVYLCASSLVGAGSAFFGQGTRLTVV.

The CDR3 loop reads CASSRDLGQPQHF. The CDR3 DNA reads as TGTGCCAGCAGCCGGGACTTAGGTCAGCCCCAGCATTTT. This chain links TRBV5-6 with TRBJ1-5, with D maybe TRBD1 (5 bases). Germline CDR1 is SGHDT and CDR2 is YYEEEE. This CDR3 has 13 amino acids. Trimming cost V 4 bases and J 6 bases, with 11 bases left between them.

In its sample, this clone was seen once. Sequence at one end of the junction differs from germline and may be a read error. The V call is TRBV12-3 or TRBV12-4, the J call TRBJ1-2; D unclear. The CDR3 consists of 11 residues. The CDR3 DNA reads TGTGCCAGCAGTTTAGGGCCGCTCCCCATCTTC. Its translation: CASSLGPLPIF.

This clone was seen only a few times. The CDR3: CASSLTGIDYSEAFF. The CDR3 nucleotides are TGCGCCAGCAGCTTGACAGGGATCGATTACTCTGAAGCTTTCTTT. This chain joins TRBV5-1 and TRBJ1-1; weak D call: TRBD1 (6 bases). Germline assignment: CDR1 SGHRS and CDR2 YFSETQ. The CDR3 is made up of 15 amino acids. V lost 1 base to trimming and J lost 6 bases, with 16 bases between them.

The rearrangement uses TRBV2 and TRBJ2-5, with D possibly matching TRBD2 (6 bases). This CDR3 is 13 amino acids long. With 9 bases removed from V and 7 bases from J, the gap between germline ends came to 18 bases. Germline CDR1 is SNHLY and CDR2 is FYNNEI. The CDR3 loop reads CASSLGGTGTQYF. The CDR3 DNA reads TGTGCCAGTAGCTTGGGGGGTACGGGGACCCAGTACTTC.

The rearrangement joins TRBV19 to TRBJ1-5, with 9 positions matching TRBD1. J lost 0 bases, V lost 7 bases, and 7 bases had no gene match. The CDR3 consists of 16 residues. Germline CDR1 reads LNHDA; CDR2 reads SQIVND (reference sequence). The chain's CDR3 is CASKWTGATSNQPQHF. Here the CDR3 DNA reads TGTGCCAGTAAATGGACAGGGGCAACTAGCAATCAGCCCCAGCATTTT.

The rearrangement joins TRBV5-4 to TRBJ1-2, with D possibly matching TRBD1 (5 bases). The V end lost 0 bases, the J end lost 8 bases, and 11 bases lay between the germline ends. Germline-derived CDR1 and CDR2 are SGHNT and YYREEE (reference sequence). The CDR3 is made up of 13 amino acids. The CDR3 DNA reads TGTGCCAGCAGCTTGGCAGCGGGGGACGGCTACACCTTC. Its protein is CASSLAAGDGYTF.

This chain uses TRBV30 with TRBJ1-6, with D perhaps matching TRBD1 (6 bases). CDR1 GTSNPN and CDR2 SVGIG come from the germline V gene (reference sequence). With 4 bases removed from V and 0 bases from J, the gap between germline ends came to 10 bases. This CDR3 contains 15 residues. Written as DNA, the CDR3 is TGTGCCTGGACAGGGGCTAGCTCCTATAATTCACCCCTCCACTTT. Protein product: CAWTGASSYNSPLHF.

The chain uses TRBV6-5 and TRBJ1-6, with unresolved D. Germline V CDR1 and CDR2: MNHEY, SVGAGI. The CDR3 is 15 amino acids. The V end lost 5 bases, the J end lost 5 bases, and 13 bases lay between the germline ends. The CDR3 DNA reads TGTGCCAGCAGTCGACCGGGAGTCAATAATTCACCCCTCCACTTT. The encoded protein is CASSRPGVNNSPLHF.